These 29 T cell receptor beta chains were sequenced from one sample in a study of blood T cell repertoires in COVID-19. Using immunoSEQ multiplex PCR, the repertoire was profiled, and TCRdb retains in-frame clones only, with some absent. The sample has 450,000 or so clones, nearly 90% seen once; the top ten hold around 0.95%. The sequenced sample consisted of peripheral blood. The receptors originated from a man between 18 and 29 years old with COVID-19, enrolled during active disease.

CDR3 residues: CASSSTPGLGVYF. In DNA form, the CDR3 reads TGTGCCAGCAGCTCGACTCCGGGACTAGGGGTGTACTTC. The chain uses TRBV7-2 and TRBJ2-7; 8 bases map to TRBD2. Germline-derived CDR1 and CDR2 are SGHTA and FQGNSA. The V gene end was trimmed by 4 bases and the J gene end by 12 bases; junction bases not matched to a gene: 11. CDR3 length: 13 amino acids.

This clone has more than one count but fewer than ten. The chain uses TRBV27 and TRBJ2-3, with 10 bases identical to TRBD2. The V gene's germline CDR1 is MNHEY and CDR2 SMNVEV (reference sequence). CDR3 length equals 15 residues. V lost 6 bases and J lost 4; bases outside the gene matches: 7. The CDR3 here is CASRPSGSFPDTQYF. CDR3 sequence (DNA): TGTGCCAGCAGACCTAGCGGGAGTTTCCCAGATACGCAGTATTTT.

This clone was seen a single time. CDR3 protein: CASQWGHRPNHEQYF. CDR3 nucleotide sequence: TGTGCCAGCCAGTGGGGGCACCGACCTAACCACGAGCAGTACTTC. The chain joins TRBV2 to TRBJ2-7, with D perhaps TRBD1 (6 bases). Between the trimmed V and J ends, which lost 8 bases and 5 bases, there was a span of 22 bases. From germline, CDR1 is SNHLY and CDR2 FYNNEI. The CDR3 has 15 amino acids.

V is TRBV9 and J is TRBJ2-5; TRBD2 matches at 8 bases. Germline CDR1 SGDLS, CDR2 YYNGEE. The CDR3 is 13 residues long. V was clipped by 7 bases and J by 5 bases; unmatched bases: 7. The CDR3 loop reads CASGRTSSETQYF. As DNA, the CDR3 is TGTGCCAGCGGTCGGACTAGCTCCGAGACCCAGTACTTC.

This clone was detected once. This chain links TRBV10-2 with TRBJ1-2; TRBD1 matches at 7 bases. Per germline, CDR1 WSHSY and CDR2 SAAADI. The CDR3 length is 15 residues. The junction had 8 bases not matched to a gene; V was cut back by 4 bases and J by 3 bases. The CDR3 nucleotides read TGCGCCAGCAGTGCCACAGGGGACCATGACTATGGCTACACCTTC. It encodes CASSATGDHDYGYTF.

The CDR3 sequence: CASSVGPGQTYEQYF. DNA of the CDR3: TGTGCCAGCAGCGTAGGCCCAGGACAAACCTACGAGCAGTACTTC. The genes are TRBV9 and TRBJ2-7, with D tentatively TRBD1 (5 bases). This CDR3 is built from 15 residues. Germline CDR1 reads SGDLS; CDR2 reads YYNGEE. The ends were cut back, 0 bases at V and 2 bases at J, with 12 bases in the middle.

This chain links TRBV5-1 with TRBJ1-1; possibly TRBD1 for D (5 bases). The CDR3 sequence is 11 residues long. Trimming took 4 bases from V and 7 from J, leaving 8 bases between them. Germline loops: CDR1 SGHRS, CDR2 YFSETQ. CDR3 loop: CASSLGVEAFF. DNA for the CDR3: TGCGCCAGCAGCCTAGGGGTTGAAGCTTTCTTT.

This chain links TRBV7-2 with TRBJ2-7, with TRBD2 matching 11 bases. From germline, CDR1 is SGHTA and CDR2 FQGNSA. This CDR3 contains 15 residues. After removal of 2 bases from V and 6 bases from J, the junction contained 6 bases not matched to a gene. Here the CDR3 reads CASSLTSGRNSEQYF. The CDR3 region has the DNA TGTGCCAGCAGCTTAACTAGCGGGAGAAATAGCGAGCAGTACTTC.

The chain links TRBV5-1 to TRBJ1-1; 8 positions agree with TRBD1. Germline V gives CDR1 SGHRS, CDR2 YFSETQ. V lost 4 bases to trimming and J lost 4 bases; unmatched junction nucleotides: 6. The CDR3 sequence is 14 residues long. CDR3 sequence: CASSGQGWGTEAFF. CDR3 nucleotide sequence: TGCGCCAGCAGCGGACAGGGATGGGGCACTGAAGCTTTCTTT.

This sequence joins TRBV5-6 and TRBJ2-1; unclear D gene. This CDR3 is 12 amino acids long. Between the trimmed V and J ends, which lost 5 bases and 4 bases, there was a span of 7 bases. CDR1 SGHDT and CDR2 YYEEEE come from the germline V gene. CDR3 loop: CASSQVYNEQFF. The DNA of the CDR3 is TGTGCCAGCAGTCAGGTTTACAATGAGCAGTTCTTC.

The CDR3 DNA reads TGCGCCAGCAGCCAGGGACAGCTGACAGATACGCAGTATTTT. This translates into CASSQGQLTDTQYF. This chain links TRBV5-1 with TRBJ2-3; 7 nucleotides line up with TRBD1. V dropped 4 bases and J dropped 3; count of bases not matched to a gene: 5. Germline assignment: CDR1 SGHRS and CDR2 YFSETQ. The CDR3 length is 14 residues.

The rearrangement links TRBV19 to TRBJ2-7; unclear D gene. The CDR3 is made up of 12 amino acids. The germline gives CDR1 LNHDA, CDR2 SQIVND (reference sequence). V was trimmed by 1 base and J by 5 bases, leaving 6 bases between them. DNA for the CDR3: TGTGCCAGTAGTATAGGTCCGGACGAGCAGTACTTC. Its translation: CASSIGPDEQYF.

The chain recombines TRBV4-1 with TRBJ2-1, with D hard to call. The germline V gene encodes CDR1 MGHRA and CDR2 YSYEKL. There are 17 residues in the CDR3. The V end lost 4 bases, the J end lost 5 bases, and 21 bases lay between the germline ends. CDR3 region: CASSPTPANVRDNEQFF. The CDR3 nucleotides are TGCGCCAGCAGCCCAACGCCAGCCAATGTCCGGGACAATGAGCAGTTCTTC.

This clone came up once. This sequence joins TRBV25-1 and TRBJ2-7, with TRBD1 matching 11 bases. Losses at the gene ends were 5 bases for V and 2 bases for J; bases not matched to a gene: 11. CDR3 length: 17 amino acids. The germline gives CDR1 MGHDK, CDR2 SYGVNS. The CDR3 DNA reads as TGTGCCAGCAGTTCTCCTAGGTGGGACAGGGGGACCTACGAGCAGTACTTC. It yields the protein CASSSPRWDRGTYEQYF.

This sequence joins TRBV19 and TRBJ2-2; TRBD2 might be the D (7 bases). The CDR3 has 18 amino acids. Trimming cost V 2 bases and J 7 bases, with 23 bases left between them. The germline gives CDR1 LNHDA, CDR2 SQIVND (reference sequence). In DNA form, the CDR3 reads TGTGCCAGTAGTATACGCTGGCGGGGGAAGCCAGGGGACGGGGAGCTGTTTTTT. Residues: CASSIRWRGKPGDGELFF.

The V and J genes are TRBV19 and TRBJ2-5, with D possibly TRBD2 on 5 matching bases. Germline-derived CDR1 and CDR2 are LNHDA and SQIVND (reference sequence). Deletions cut 6 bases from V and 5 bases from J, with 22 bases between. CDR3 length: 16 amino acids. The CDR3 reads CASSRLGPGVSETQYF. CDR3 bases: TGTGCCAGTAGCAGACTTGGGCCCGGGGTGAGCGAGACCCAGTACTTC.

The chain is built from TRBV14 and TRBJ1-5; 11 positions agree with TRBD1. Germline trimming cut 5 bases from V and 6 bases from J; bases unmatched to any gene: 6. There are 15 residues in the CDR3. Germline V gives CDR1 SGHDN, CDR2 FVKESK. The CDR3 is CASSWDRGKGQPQHF. CDR3 bases: TGTGCCAGCAGCTGGGACAGGGGGAAAGGTCAGCCCCAGCATTTT.

This chain uses TRBV3-1 (or the pseudogene TRBV3-2) with TRBJ2-2; possibly TRBD2 for D (6 bases). V was pared by 4 bases and J by 5 bases, with 14 bases between. The V gene's germline CDR1 is LGHDT and CDR2 YNNKEL (reference sequence). This CDR3 has 15 residues. The CDR3 is CASSLRTTLTGELFF. As DNA, the CDR3 is TGTGCCAGCAGCCTGCGGACTACGCTGACCGGGGAGCTGTTTTTT.

The V call is TRBV3-1 (or the pseudogene TRBV3-2), the J call TRBJ2-7, with TRBD2 matching over 9 bases. With 1 base clipped from V and 5 bases from J, the junction kept 3 bases outside the gene matches. This CDR3 comprises 14 residues. The germline V gene has CDR1 LGHDT and CDR2 YNNKEL (reference sequence). CDR3: CASSQGGRVHEQYF. CDR3 nucleotides: TGTGCCAGCAGCCAAGGCGGGAGGGTCCACGAGCAGTACTTC.

This sequence joins TRBV5-1 and TRBJ2-6; D might be TRBD2 (5 bases). This CDR3 comprises 15 residues. Germline V gives CDR1 SGHRS, CDR2 YFSETQ. The V end lost 4 bases, the J end lost 0 bases, and 8 bases lay between the germline ends. The CDR3 DNA reads TGCGCCAGCAGCCCGGGGAGCTCTGGGGCCAACGTCCTGACTTTC. Amino acid sequence: CASSPGSSGANVLTF.

The J gene is TRBJ2-7, the V gene TRBV5-3; tentatively, D is TRBD1 (6 bases). TRBV5-3 is labeled an ORF, and its function is uncertain. The CDR3 is 14 amino acids. Trimming took off 0 bases at V and 0 bases at J, with 7 bases between the two ends. The CDR3 region is CARSLEGDSYEQYF. CDR3 in DNA: TGTGCCAGAAGCTTGGAGGGGGACTCCTACGAGCAGTACTTC.

The chain recombines TRBV3-1 (or the pseudogene TRBV3-2) with TRBJ2-7, with 10 positions matching TRBD1. This CDR3 spans 15 amino acids. Germline V gene data show CDR1 as LGHDT and CDR2 as YNNKEL (reference sequence). Germline trimming cut 3 bases from V and 5 bases from J; bases unmatched to any gene: 7. The CDR3 DNA reads as TGTGCCAGCAGCCAGGGGACAGGGGCGTTCAACGAGCAGTACTTC. It yields the protein CASSQGTGAFNEQYF.

The rearrangement links TRBV7-9 to TRBJ1-4; TRBD1 aligns across 8 bases. The ends lost 5 bases at V and 6 bases at J; junction bases unmatched: 8. The CDR3 is 15 amino acids. Germline V gene data show CDR1 as SEHNR and CDR2 as FQNEAQ (reference sequence). CDR3 in amino acids: CASSPGGTGDEKLFF. The CDR3 DNA sequence: TGTGCCAGCAGCCCAGGTGGGACAGGAGATGAAAAACTGTTTTTT.

The gene calls are TRBV27 and TRBJ2-1, with a tentative D call TRBD2 (6 bases). Deletions cut 6 bases from V and 4 bases from J, with 16 bases between. The CDR3 sequence is 15 residues long. The germline V gene has CDR1 MNHEY and CDR2 SMNVEV (reference sequence). Here the CDR3 reads CASRVFGGFYNEQFF. The CDR3 DNA sequence: TGTGCCAGCAGGGTCTTCGGGGGTTTTTACAATGAGCAGTTCTTC.

The chain uses TRBV13 and TRBJ2-3, with D possibly TRBD2 on 5 matching bases. The germline V gene encodes CDR1 PRHDT and CDR2 FYEKMQ (reference sequence). The CDR3 totals 13 residues. Trimming removed 3 bases from V and 5 bases from J, with 9 bases in between. The CDR3 sequence is CASSFGLIDTQYF. The CDR3 bases are TGTGCCAGCAGCTTCGGACTTATAGATACGCAGTATTTT.

This chain links TRBV19 with TRBJ2-7, with 9 bases aligning to TRBD1. Per germline, CDR1 LNHDA and CDR2 SQIVND (reference sequence). V dropped 8 bases and J dropped 0; count of bases not matched to a gene: 2. The CDR3 is 13 amino acids. CDR3 coding DNA: TGTGCCAGTGGACAGGGGTACTCCTACGAGCAGTACTTC. Translated, it gives CASGQGYSYEQYF.

V gene TRBV18 combines with J gene TRBJ1-1; D is perhaps TRBD1 (6 bases). This CDR3 has 14 residues. Germline V gene lookup returns CDR1 KGHSH and CDR2 LQKENI. The V end was cut by 6 bases, the J end by 0 bases, with 11 bases between. Here the CDR3 DNA reads TGTGCCAGCTCCTCGGGACATTTGAACACTGAAGCTTTCTTT. It yields the protein CASSSGHLNTEAFF.

The chain uses TRBV5-4 and TRBJ1-1; D may be TRBD1 (6 bases). V lost 4 bases and J 5 bases, leaving 21 bases between the germline ends. Germline values: CDR1 SGHNT, CDR2 YYREEE (reference sequence). CDR3 length: 16 residues. The CDR3 coding sequence is TGTGCCAGCAGCACTAGACAGGCCGCCAGGAGGACTGAAGCTTTCTTT. Translation gives CASSTRQAARRTEAFF. Combining the CDR3 with reference TRBV5-4 and TRBJ1-1 gives the whole variable domain ETGVTQSPTHLIKTRGQQVTLRCSSQSGHNTVSWYQQALGQGPQFIFQYYREEENGRGNFPPRFSGLQFPNYSSELNVNALELDDSALYLCASSTRQAARRTEAFFGQGTRLTVV.

The rearrangement uses TRBV24-1 and TRBJ2-3; D might be TRBD1 (6 bases). V dropped 4 bases and J dropped 2 bases, with 15 bases sitting between them. CDR3 length: 16 residues. Germline-derived CDR1 and CDR2 are KGHDR and SFDVKD. CDR3 in amino acids: CATSDSRQALTDTQYF. CDR3 nucleotides: TGTGCCACCAGTGACTCAAGACAGGCGCTCACAGATACGCAGTATTTT.